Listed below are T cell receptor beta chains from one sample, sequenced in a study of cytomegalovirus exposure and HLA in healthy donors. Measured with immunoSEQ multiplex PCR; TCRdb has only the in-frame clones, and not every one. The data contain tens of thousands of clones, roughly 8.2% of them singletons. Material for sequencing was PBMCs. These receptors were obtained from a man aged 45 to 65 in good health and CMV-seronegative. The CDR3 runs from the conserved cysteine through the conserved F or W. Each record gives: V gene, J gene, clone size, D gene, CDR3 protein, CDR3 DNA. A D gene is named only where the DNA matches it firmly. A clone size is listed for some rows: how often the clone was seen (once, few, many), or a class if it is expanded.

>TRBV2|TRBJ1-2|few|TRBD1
CASTIQGAVYGYTF
TGTGCCAGCACCATTCAGGGGGCGGTCTATGGCTACACCTTC
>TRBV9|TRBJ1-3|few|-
CASSVANTRSGNTIYF
TGTGCCAGCAGCGTAGCTAATACCCGCTCTGGAAACACCATATATTTT
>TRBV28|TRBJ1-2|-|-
CASSFSGPQGYGYTF
TGTGCCAGCAGTTTTTCAGGGCCCCAGGGTTATGGCTACACCTTC
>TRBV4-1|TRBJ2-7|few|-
CASSQRSGPEPYEQYF
TGCGCCAGCAGCCAAAGATCTGGGCCGGAACCCTACGAGCAGTACTTC
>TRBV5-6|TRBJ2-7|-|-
CASSIDRSYEQYF
TGTGCCAGCAGCATCGACAGGTCCTACGAGCAGTACTTC
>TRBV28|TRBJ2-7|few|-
CASSLWRGNEQYF
TGTGCCAGCAGTTTATGGCGGGGAAACGAGCAGTACTTC
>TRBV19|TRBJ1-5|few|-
CASKTGGNNQPQHF
TGTGCCAGTAAAACGGGGGGGAACAATCAGCCCCAGCATTTT
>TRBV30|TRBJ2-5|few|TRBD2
CAWSSGSRTSGQETQYF
TGTGCCTGGAGCTCCGGGTCCAGGACTAGCGGACAAGAGACCCAGTACTTC
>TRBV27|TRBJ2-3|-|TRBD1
CATSDAGGPFADTQYF
TGTGCCACCTCAGATGCAGGGGGACCCTTTGCAGATACGCAGTATTTT
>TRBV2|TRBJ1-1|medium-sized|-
CASSESPRGNTEAFF
TGTGCCAGCAGTGAATCCCCCCGAGGGAACACTGAAGCTTTCTTT
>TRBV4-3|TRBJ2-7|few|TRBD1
CASSQVLGQGYEQYF
TGCGCCAGCAGCCAAGTTTTGGGACAGGGCTACGAGCAGTACTTC
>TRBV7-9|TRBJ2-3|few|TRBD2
CASSWGTSGGAVDTQYF
TGTGCCAGCAGCTGGGGGACTAGCGGGGGGGCGGTAGATACGCAGTATTTT
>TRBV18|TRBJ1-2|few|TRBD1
CASSQTGNYGYTF
TGTGCCAGCTCACAGACAGGGAACTATGGCTACACCTTC
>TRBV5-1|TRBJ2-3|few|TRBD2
CASSRGRLGTDTQYF
TGCGCCAGCAGCCGCGGGAGACTCGGCACAGATACGCAGTATTTT
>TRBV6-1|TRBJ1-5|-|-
CASSERQMQPQHF
TGTGCCAGCAGTGAACGACAGATGCAGCCCCAGCATTTT
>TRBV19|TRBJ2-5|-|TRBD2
CASSILGREQETQYF
TGTGCCAGTAGTATTCTTGGGCGGGAGCAAGAGACCCAGTACTTC